The rows below give T cell receptor beta chains drawn from one sample of a study of shared clonotypes between healthy human individuals. Assay: immunoSEQ multiplex PCR; the TCRdb copy retains only in-frame clones and omits some. The sample shows 800,000 to 1,200,000 clones, about four fifths of them seen only once. The sample was memory CD4+ T cells from PBMCs. Every receptor here comes from a man aged 18 to 35 in good health. Some clones in this sample may be carry-over from other donors' samples. Both conserved end residues are part of each CDR3. D genes are given only for firm matches. Only part of the rows carry a size: once, few, many, or a class if the clone is expanded.

TRBV28	TRBJ1-4	-	-	CASSLQGQEKLFF	TGTGCCAGCAGCCTGCAGGGGCAGGAAAAACTGTTTTTT
TRBV30	TRBJ1-3	many	-	CAWSWGNTIYF	TGTGCCTGGAGTTGGGGAAACACCATATATTTT
TRBV6-5	TRBJ1-1	-	TRBD1	CASGRGPITEAFF	TGTGCCAGCGGAAGGGGGCCTATCACTGAAGCTTTCTTT
TRBV6-5	TRBJ2-5	once	-	CASSYAGVLETQYF	TGTGCCAGCAGTTACGCAGGGGTATTGGAGACCCAGTACTTC
TRBV28	TRBJ1-1	-	-	CASRGRENTEAFF	TGTGCCAGCAGGGGCAGGGAGAACACTGAAGCTTTCTTT
TRBV7-3	TRBJ2-5	-	TRBD2	CASSQTPSGSAFPQYF	TGTGCCAGCAGCCAAACACCTAGCGGGAGCGCTTTCCCCCAGTACTTC
TRBV2	TRBJ2-3	once	TRBD2	CASSEGRTSASQYF	TGTGCCAGCAGTGAAGGAAGGACTAGCGCTTCGCAGTATTTT
TRBV5-1	TRBJ2-6	few	TRBD1	CASSSGTGGGSGANVLTF	TGCGCCAGCAGCTCGGGGACAGGGGGCGGCTCTGGGGCCAACGTCCTGACTTTC
TRBV19	TRBJ1-5	-	-	CASNKGPASKPQHF	TGTGCCAGTAACAAGGGGCCCGCCTCTAAGCCCCAGCATTTT
TRBV7-8	TRBJ1-1	once	-	CASSQANTEAFF	TGTGCCAGCAGCCAGGCAAACACTGAAGCTTTCTTT
TRBV4-2	TRBJ2-7	-	-	CASSQGARQFHSYEQYF	TGTGCCAGCAGCCAAGGGGCGAGACAGTTTCACTCCTACGAGCAGTACTTC
TRBV30	TRBJ2-2	-	TRBD2	CAWSVRTSVPTGELFF	TGTGCCTGGAGTGTCAGGACTAGCGTTCCCACCGGGGAGCTGTTTTTT
TRBV6-1	TRBJ2-7	-	-	CASTTGALNLYEQYF	TGTGCCAGCACCACGGGGGCCCTAAACCTCTACGAGCAGTACTTC
TRBV7-3	TRBJ2-7	-	-	CASSRARASYEQYF	TGTGCCAGCAGCCGTGCCAGGGCGTCCTACGAGCAGTACTTC
TRBV28	TRBJ2-5	-	-	CASRADGAGGQETQYF	TGTGCCAGCAGAGCAGACGGAGCCGGGGGTCAAGAGACCCAGTACTTC
TRBV5-1	TRBJ2-1	-	-	CASSLVQELYNEQFF	TGCGCCAGCAGCTTGGTCCAGGAATTATACAATGAGCAGTTCTTC
TRBV5-1	TRBJ2-7	-	-	CASSLGQRDEQYF	TGCGCCAGCAGCTTGGGGCAGAGGGACGAGCAGTACTTC
TRBV5-1	TRBJ2-5	-	-	CASSLDPYPQYF	TGCGCCAGCAGCTTGGACCCGTACCCCCAGTACTTC
TRBV29-1	TRBJ1-1	-	-	CSVAGQRDTEAFF	TGCAGCGTTGCTGGACAGAGGGACACTGAAGCTTTCTTT
TRBV5-6	TRBJ1-1	once	-	CASSLNGVPEAFF	TGTGCCAGCAGCTTAAACGGGGTGCCTGAAGCTTTCTTT
TRBV19	TRBJ2-3	-	-	CASSIAGSPGDTQYF	TGTGCCAGTAGTATAGCAGGCTCACCGGGAGATACGCAGTATTTT
TRBV30	TRBJ2-2	-	-	CAWSLGRVDTGELFF	TGTGCCTGGAGTCTAGGTCGAGTTGACACCGGGGAGCTGTTTTTT
TRBV7-3	TRBJ2-3	-	-	CASSFGGRTDTQYF	TGTGCCAGCAGCTTTGGAGGGCGCACAGATACGCAGTATTTT
TRBV5-1	TRBJ2-7	-	-	CASSYTDTNYEQYF	TGCGCCAGCAGCTACACGGACACCAACTACGAGCAGTACTTC
TRBV20-1	TRBJ2-3	few	-	CSALYGNTQYF	TGCAGTGCCTTATATGGTAATACGCAGTATTTT
TRBV30	TRBJ2-5	-	-	CAWEPGYQETQYF	TGTGCCTGGGAACCAGGGTACCAAGAGACCCAGTACTTC
TRBV28	TRBJ1-1	-	-	CASRDQENTEAFF	TGTGCCAGCAGAGACCAGGAGAACACTGAAGCTTTCTTT
TRBV5-3	TRBJ2-1	-	TRBD2	CARSLTSAYNEQFF	TGTGCCAGAAGCTTGACTAGCGCCTACAATGAGCAGTTCTTC
TRBV19	TRBJ1-5	-	-	CASSIRAGFDQPQHF	TGTGCCAGTAGTATCCGCGCAGGGTTCGATCAGCCCCAGCATTTT
TRBV5-4	TRBJ1-1	-	-	CASSLKQGSGTEAFF	TGTGCCAGCAGCTTAAAGCAGGGCTCGGGCACTGAAGCTTTCTTT
TRBV11-2	TRBJ2-7	-	TRBD1	CASSLEGTGRHEQYF	TGTGCCAGCAGCTTAGAGGGGACAGGGAGGCACGAGCAGTACTTC
TRBV7-2	TRBJ2-7	-	-	CASSPVGLRTYEQYF	TGTGCCAGCAGCCCTGTAGGACTAAGGACCTACGAGCAGTACTTC
TRBV5-1	TRBJ2-1	-	TRBD1	CASSPVPGQGFNEQFF	TGCGCCAGCAGCCCGGTCCCGGGACAGGGGTTCAATGAGCAGTTCTTC
TRBV7-6	TRBJ2-7	-	TRBD2	CASSWTSGTYEQYF	TGTGCCAGCAGCTGGACTAGCGGAACCTACGAGCAGTACTTC
TRBV29-1	TRBJ1-1	few	-	CSGRDLNTEAFF	TGCAGCGGGAGAGACCTGAACACTGAAGCTTTCTTT
TRBV5-4	TRBJ2-7	few	-	CASSDVAVLSYEQYF	TGTGCCAGCAGCGACGTAGCGGTCCTCTCCTACGAGCAGTACTTC
TRBV29-1	TRBJ2-1	-	-	CSVEGSRLNYNEQFF	TGCAGCGTTGAAGGATCCCGGTTGAACTACAATGAGCAGTTCTTC
TRBV5-6	TRBJ2-1	-	TRBD2	CASSLAATSGSFYNEQFF	TGTGCCAGCAGCTTGGCCGCGACTAGCGGGAGCTTTTACAATGAGCAGTTCTTC
TRBV5-8	TRBJ2-5	-	-	CASSLGEIQYQETQYF	TGTGCCAGCAGCTTGGGCGAAATTCAGTACCAAGAGACCCAGTACTTC
TRBV28	TRBJ2-3	-	-	CASSTRSDTQYF	TGTGCCAGCAGTACTCGGTCCGATACGCAGTATTTT
TRBV28	TRBJ1-1	-	-	CASSLRRADAFF	TGTGCCAGCAGTTTACGCAGGGCGGATGCTTTCTTT
TRBV9	TRBJ1-2	-	-	CASSPLGSPESYTF	TGTGCCAGCAGTCCTTTGGGGTCCCCTGAAAGCTACACCTTC
TRBV27	TRBJ2-3	-	TRBD1	CASNDRGRRYF	TGTGCCAGCAATGACAGGGGGCGACGGTATTTT
TRBV7-2	TRBJ2-3	few	-	CASSPPPPNTQYF	TGTGCCAGCAGCCCTCCCCCCCCCAATACGCAGTATTTT
TRBV7-9	TRBJ1-1	-	-	CASSLTVGSEAFF	TGTGCCAGCAGCTTAACTGTTGGCAGTGAAGCTTTCTTT
TRBV29-1	TRBJ1-4	-	-	CSVGGSGEKLFF	TGCAGCGTTGGGGGCAGCGGGGAAAAACTGTTTTTT
TRBV5-6	TRBJ2-3	-	-	CASSFRGGNTQYF	TGTGCCAGCAGCTTTAGGGGGGGTAATACGCAGTATTTT
TRBV28	TRBJ1-3	-	-	CASISGNTIYF	TGTGCCAGCATCTCCGGAAACACCATATATTTT
TRBV28	TRBJ2-2	-	-	CATPLGVNTGELFF	TGTGCCACCCCTTTAGGGGTGAACACCGGGGAGCTGTTTTTT